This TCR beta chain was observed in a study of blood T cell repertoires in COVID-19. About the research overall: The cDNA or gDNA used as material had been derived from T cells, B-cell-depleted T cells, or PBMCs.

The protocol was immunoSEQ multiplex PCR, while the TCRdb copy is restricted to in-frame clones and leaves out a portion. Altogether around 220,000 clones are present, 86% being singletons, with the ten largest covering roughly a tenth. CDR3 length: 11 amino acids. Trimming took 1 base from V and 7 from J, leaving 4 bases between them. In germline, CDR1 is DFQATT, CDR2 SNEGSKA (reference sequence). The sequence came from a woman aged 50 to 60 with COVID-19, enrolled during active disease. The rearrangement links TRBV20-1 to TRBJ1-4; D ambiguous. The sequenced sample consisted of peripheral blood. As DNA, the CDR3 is TGCAGTGCTAGAGTCCTTGAAAAACTGTTTTTT. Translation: CSARVLEKLFF.